A selection of T cell receptor beta chains follows, all from one sample in a study of human T cells and chemical hapten exposure. Using its own MiXCR run on the RACE reads, TCRdb lists one record per CDR3 protein. This table has approximately 25,000 distinct CDR3 sequences, 9.4% appearing once. The source material was whole blood, sampled in connection with sensitization to the hapten diphenylcyclopropenone (DPC). All receptors derive from a man aged 25 to 45 with alopecia areata. Some clones in this sample may be carry-over from other donors' samples. The CDR3 runs from the conserved cysteine through the conserved F or W. A D gene is named only where the DNA matches it firmly. Size tells how often a clone was seen (once, few, many) or the class of an expanded clone, and some rows leave it out.

j_call clone_size d_call v_call cdr3_aa cdr3_nt
TRBJ2-1 . TRBD2 TRBV12-3/TRBV12-4 CASTRTSGIYNEQFF TGTGCCAGCACCCGGACTAGCGGGATCTACAATGAGCAGTTCTTC
TRBJ2-5 many TRBD1 TRBV6-2/TRBV6-3 CASSGQVQETQYF TGTGCCAGCAGCGGACAGGTTCAAGAGACCCAGTACTTC
TRBJ1-1 few . TRBV7-9 CASSFMGNTEAFF TGTGCCAGCAGCTTTATGGGGAACACTGAAGCTTTCTTT
TRBJ1-1 many TRBD1 TRBV7-2 CASSRQGDTEAFF TGTGCCAGCAGCCGACAGGGTGACACTGAAGCTTTCTTT
TRBJ2-1 . . TRBV4-2 CASSPTGRGLSYNEQFF TGTGCCAGCAGCCCGACTGGCCGGGGCCTCTCCTACAATGAGCAGTTCTTC
TRBJ2-4 many . TRBV12-3/TRBV12-4 CASRPPGPGKNIQYF TGTGCCAGCAGACCGCCGGGACCGGGCAAAAACATTCAGTACTTC
TRBJ1-1 many . TRBV12-5 CASSTAVFIPLNTEAFF TGTGCTAGTTCTACGGCGGTTTTTATACCGCTGAACACTGAAGCTTTCTTT
TRBJ1-3 many . TRBV29-1 CSVCPTAGDTIYF TGCAGCGTTTGCCCAACAGCCGGGGACACCATATATTTT
TRBJ2-1 many TRBD2 TRBV29-1 CSVGMTSGGNEQFF TGCAGCGTTGGCATGACTAGCGGGGGGAATGAGCAGTTCTTC
TRBJ1-3 few TRBD1 TRBV3-1 CASSQGRGSSGNTIYF TGTGCCAGCAGCCAAGGCAGGGGGAGCTCTGGAAACACCATATATTTT
TRBJ1-4 . . TRBV6-5 CASSYSLGEKLFF TGTGCCAGCAGTTACTCCCTCGGTGAAAAACTGTTTTTT
TRBJ2-3 many TRBD2 TRBV7-6 CASSSLAGLTDTQYF TGTGCCAGCAGCTCATTAGCGGGACTGACAGATACGCAGTATTTT
TRBJ1-3 many TRBD1 TRBV4-3 CASSQSRIVTRGIENTIYF TGCGCCAGCAGCCAAAGCAGAATCGTGACCAGGGGGATAGAAAACACCATATATTTT
TRBJ2-1 many . TRBV27 CASSPNHPYYYNEQFF TGTGCCAGCAGTCCAAACCACCCCTACTACTACAATGAGCAGTTCTTC
TRBJ2-1 many TRBD2 TRBV7-9 CASSLTWLAGAGDNEQFF TGTGCCAGCAGCTTAACCTGGCTAGCGGGGGCCGGAGACAATGAGCAGTTCTTC